The 25 T cell receptor beta chains listed next were all sequenced from one sample in a study of cytomegalovirus exposure and HLA in healthy donors. Primers: 60 Vbeta forward and 13 Jbeta reverse. Generated by immunoSEQ multiplex PCR, the TCRdb table keeps only in-frame clones and is missing some. The data contain about 200,000 clones, 82% of them singletons. Specimen: PBMCs. Every receptor here comes from a woman aged 35 to 49 in good health and CMV-seronegative.

V usage is TRBV11-2 and J usage is TRBJ2-7; 7 bases are a match to TRBD2. The CDR3 consists of 16 residues. Germline trimming cut 5 bases from V and 1 base from J; bases unmatched to any gene: 11. The germline V gene has CDR1 SGHAT and CDR2 FQNNGV. The CDR3 DNA reads TGTGCCAGCAGCCGGAGTCCTAGCGGACGTTCCTACGAGCAGTACTTC. As protein: CASSRSPSGRSYEQYF.

This chain links TRBV6-6 with TRBJ1-2; D not certain. The length of the CDR3 is 12 residues. Germline assignment: CDR1 MNHNY and CDR2 SVGAGI (reference sequence). V dropped 7 bases and J dropped 6 bases, with 12 bases sitting between them. The DNA of the CDR3 is TGTGCCAGCACCTCCCGGGGTAATGGCTACACCTTC. Amino acids: CASTSRGNGYTF.

The CDR3 loop reads CASSRDSVGAAFF. The CDR3 coding sequence is TGTGCCAGCAGTCGGGACTCAGTGGGTGCAGCTTTCTTT. The chain has TRBV28 and TRBJ1-1; perhaps TRBD1 as D (5 bases). V was trimmed by 5 bases and J by 10 bases, leaving 17 bases between them. In germline, CDR1 is MDHEN, CDR2 SYDVKM. This CDR3 has 13 residues.

This chain links TRBV7-8 with TRBJ2-5; perhaps TRBD1 as D (5 bases). Trimming shortened V by 10 bases and J by 1 base, and 13 bases separated the two germline ends. CDR3 size: 13 residues. The germline V gene encodes CDR1 SGHVS and CDR2 FQNEAQ. CDR3 loop: CAIARQLQETQYF. CDR3 nucleotides: TGTGCCATCGCCCGACAGCTCCAAGAGACCCAGTACTTC.

This clone was seen more than once but under ten times. The chain couples TRBV7-9 to TRBJ2-1; 8 bases are shared with TRBD1. Losses at the gene ends were 6 bases for V and 1 base for J; bases not matched to a gene: 8. The CDR3 is 16 residues long. Germline values: CDR1 SEHNR, CDR2 FQNEAQ (reference sequence). The CDR3 region has the DNA TGTGCCAGCAGGCGGGACAGGTCCGGGTCCTACAATGAGCAGTTCTTC. This codes for CASRRDRSGSYNEQFF.

The CDR3 bases are TGTGCCAGCAGCTCCTACATAACTAGCGGGGATAGCACAGATACGCAGTATTTT. Amino acid sequence: CASSSYITSGDSTDTQYF. V is TRBV7-9 and J is TRBJ2-3; 10 nucleotides line up with TRBD2. The germline CDR1 and CDR2 sequences are SEHNR and FQNEAQ (reference sequence). The CDR3 covers 18 residues. V shed 4 bases and J 0 bases; nucleotides not matched to a gene: 10.

The CDR3 sequence: CAIGARQGNYEQYF. CDR3 DNA: TGTGCCATCGGGGCGAGACAGGGGAACTACGAGCAGTACTTC. This rearrangement joins TRBV10-3 to TRBJ2-7, with 8 bases aligning to TRBD1. The CDR3 extends over 14 amino acids. V shed 8 bases, J shed 3 bases, and the junction held 9 bases outside the gene matches. Looked up from germline, CDR1 is ENHRY and CDR2 is SYGVKD.

The rearrangement uses TRBV7-9 and TRBJ2-2; 7 nucleotides match TRBD2. This CDR3 contains 12 residues. Germline CDR1 reads SEHNR; CDR2 reads FQNEAQ (reference sequence). With V trimmed by 5 bases and J by 7 bases, 1 base remained unmatched. For the CDR3, the DNA is TGTGCCAGCAGCCAGCGGGACGGGGAGCTGTTTTTT. Translation: CASSQRDGELFF.

The V call is TRBV7-9, the J call TRBJ1-1, with 7 nucleotides matching TRBD1. The CDR3 is made up of 17 amino acids. Germline CDR1 reads SEHNR; CDR2 reads FQNEAQ (reference sequence). The trim removed 0 bases at V and 1 base at J, leaving 8 bases unmatched. The CDR3 DNA reads as TGTGCCAGCAGCTTAGCGCCGGCAGGGGGATCGAACACTGAAGCTTTCTTT. Translated: CASSLAPAGGSNTEAFF.

On this clone itself: Other DNA variants within this sample encode the same CDR3. This chain joins TRBV4-2 and TRBJ1-4, with 9 bases aligning to TRBD1. The CDR3 runs to 14 residues. The J segment lost 8 bases and the V segment lost 3 bases, leaving 4 bases of the junction unmatched. Germline V lookup: CDR1 LGHNA, CDR2 YNFKEQ. CDR3 nucleotides: TGTGCCAGCAGCCACGGACAGGGGAAGGAAAAACTGTTTTTT. Residues: CASSHGQGKEKLFF.

This clone was detected only a few times. The chain's CDR3 is CASSVGVKDTQYF. The DNA for the CDR3 is TGTGCCAGCAGCGTTGGAGTTAAAGATACGCAGTATTTT. The chain carries TRBV14 and TRBJ2-3; D gene unclear. Germline V CDR1 and CDR2: SGHDN, FVKESK. Trimming cost V 5 bases and J 5 bases, with 11 bases left between them. This CDR3 has 13 amino acids.

This clone was detected only a few times. This rearrangement joins TRBV28 to TRBJ2-7; 11 nucleotides match TRBD1. This CDR3 is built from 15 residues. After removal of 5 bases from V and 2 bases from J, the junction contained 5 bases not matched to a gene. Germline V gives CDR1 MDHEN, CDR2 SYDVKM. The CDR3 sequence: CASSPPGQGAYEQYF. The CDR3 DNA reads TGTGCCAGCAGTCCCCCGGGACAGGGGGCCTACGAGCAGTACTTC.

The chain is built from TRBV5-1 and TRBJ2-3; tentatively, D is TRBD2 (6 bases). V was shortened by 0 bases and J by 6 bases, with 17 bases between the two germline ends. Germline CDR1 reads SGHRS; CDR2 reads YFSETQ. The CDR3 is made up of 16 amino acids. For the CDR3, the DNA is TGCGCCAGCAGCTTGGCCGGTGCAGAGGGGAGGGATACGCAGTATTTT. It translates to CASSLAGAEGRDTQYF.

V and J are TRBV6-5 and TRBJ2-7, with a possible D match to TRBD2 (6 bases). V was clipped by 4 bases and J by 7 bases, with 20 bases between them. CDR1 MNHEY and CDR2 SVGAGI come from the germline V gene. The CDR3 runs to 15 residues. The CDR3 sequence is CASSFLGTGFVEQYF. CDR3 DNA sequence: TGTGCCAGCAGTTTCCTGGGGACTGGGTTCGTTGAGCAGTACTTC.

About this clone itself: Other DNA sequences from this sample encode an identical CDR3 as well. The CDR3 loop is CASSRGQSYGYTF. CDR3 DNA: TGTGCCAGCAGCCGCGGACAGAGCTATGGCTACACCTTC. The chain joins TRBV28 to TRBJ1-2, with TRBD1 as a possible D gene (6 bases). The germline V gene encodes CDR1 MDHEN and CDR2 SYDVKM. The CDR3 totals 13 residues. Deletions cut 6 bases from V and 4 bases from J, with 12 bases between.

This clone was seen just once. This chain joins TRBV28 and TRBJ1-2; the D is unclear. Deletions cut 1 base from V and 7 bases from J, with 13 bases between. Germline loops: CDR1 MDHEN, CDR2 SYDVKM. This CDR3 contains 14 residues. The CDR3 bases are TGTGCCAGCAGTTTATCCCGACCGACACCTGGCTACACCTTC. Protein: CASSLSRPTPGYTF.

This clone was counted only a few times. This sequence joins TRBV28 and TRBJ1-1, with D perhaps matching TRBD1 (5 bases). Trimming pared 7 bases from V and 0 bases from J, leaving 15 bases between. In germline, CDR1 is MDHEN, CDR2 SYDVKM. There are 15 residues in the CDR3. CDR3 sequence reads: CASTPGGSMNTEAFF. The DNA for the CDR3 is TGTGCCAGCACCCCGGGGGGGTCCATGAACACTGAAGCTTTCTTT.

This rearrangement joins TRBV14 to TRBJ1-4, with no clear D. CDR1 is SGHDN and CDR2 is FVKESK in the germline V gene. With 0 bases removed from V and 6 bases from J, the gap between germline ends came to 14 bases. This CDR3 comprises 16 residues. This chain's CDR3 is CASSQDTSGFYEKLFF. DNA of the CDR3: TGTGCCAGCAGCCAAGATACGTCCGGGTTTTATGAAAAACTGTTTTTT.

The V gene is TRBV7-6, the J gene TRBJ2-5; TRBD2 is a possible D gene (7 bases). The CDR3 length is 15 residues. Germline CDR1 is SGHVS and CDR2 is FNYEAQ. Trimming pared 5 bases from V and 11 bases from J, leaving 24 bases between. The CDR3 spells CASSPRAGASYEQYF. CDR3 in DNA: TGTGCCAGCAGCCCGAGGGCGGGGGCCTCCTATGAGCAGTACTTC.

The count of this clone is one. The chain joins TRBV12-5 to TRBJ1-1; 8 nucleotides align to TRBD1. Unmatched junction bases numbered 5, after V lost 5 bases and J lost 0 bases. The germline V gene has CDR1 LGHNT and CDR2 FRNRAP. This CDR3 has 15 amino acids. CDR3 DNA: TGTGCTAGTGGTACCCAGGGGGCCTTGAACACTGAAGCTTTCTTT. It is translated as CASGTQGALNTEAFF.

The V gene is TRBV9, the J gene TRBJ1-3; 7 nucleotides align to TRBD1. CDR3 size: 15 residues. Trimming at V came to 3 bases and at J to 0 bases, leaving 3 bases not matched to a gene. Germline assignment: CDR1 SGDLS and CDR2 YYNGEE. For the CDR3, the DNA is TGTGCCAGCAGCGAGGGACAGATCTCTGGAAACACCATATATTTT. This translates into CASSEGQISGNTIYF. The full variable domain, its missing parts supplied by reference TRBV9 and TRBJ1-3, is DSGVTQTPKHLITATGQRVTLRCSPRSGDLSVYWYQQSLDQGLQFLIQYYNGEERAKGNILERFSAQQFPDLHSELNLSSLELGDSALYFCASSEGQISGNTIYFGEGSWLTVV.

J is TRBJ1-2 and V is TRBV28, with a tentative D call TRBD1 (5 bases). The V end lost 3 bases, the J end lost 4 bases, and 9 bases lay between the germline ends. In germline, CDR1 is MDHEN, CDR2 SYDVKM. This CDR3 comprises 13 residues. The CDR3 DNA follows: TGTGCCAGCAGTTTTAGGGGAACCTATGGCTACACCTTC. Translation: CASSFRGTYGYTF.

The V call is TRBV18, the J call TRBJ1-4; D remains unclear. The V end lost 3 bases, the J end lost 7 bases, and 15 bases lay between the germline ends. Germline CDR1 KGHSH, CDR2 LQKENI. This CDR3 contains 15 residues. CDR3 sequence reads: CASSPGVVVIEKLFF. The CDR3 nucleotides read TGTGCCAGCTCACCCGGAGTCGTCGTTATTGAAAAACTGTTTTTT.

This clone was counted a few times. This chain joins TRBV7-3 and TRBJ2-1; TRBD2 is a possible D gene (6 bases). The CDR3 loop spans 15 amino acids. V was cut by 5 bases and J by 6 bases, with 17 bases left in between. Germline loops: CDR1 SGHTA, CDR2 FQGTGA. DNA of the CDR3: TGTGCCAGCAGCCTCACTAGCAGCACGGCCAATGAGCAGTTCTTC. This translates into CASSLTSSTANEQFF.

The CDR3 DNA reads TGTGCCAGCAGCGTAGGGCTAGCGGGAGAGACCCAGTACTTC. It yields the protein CASSVGLAGETQYF. The chain recombines TRBV9 with TRBJ2-5, with 8 bases lining up with TRBD2. CDR3 length: 14 residues. Per the germline V gene, CDR1 is SGDLS and CDR2 is YYNGEE. The junction had 2 bases not matched to a gene; V was cut back by 0 bases and J by 4 bases.